This TCR beta chain stems from a study of blood T cell repertoires in COVID-19. The CDR3 contains 15 residues. V lost 5 bases to trimming and J lost 2 bases; unmatched junction nucleotides: 9. Germline-derived CDR1 and CDR2 are MNHEY and SVGEGT. Assay used: immunoSEQ multiplex PCR; TCRdb lists only in-frame clones, some missing. The profile covers 250,000 to 300,000 clones, with approximately 80% appearing a single time and roughly 2.9% taken by the ten largest. In this sample, this clone turned up a few times. This chain connects TRBV6-2 or TRBV6-3 to TRBJ2-7; 7 positions agree with TRBD1. The TCR was taken from a woman in her fifties or sixties with active or convalescent COVID-19. Sequenced material: peripheral blood. The CDR3 protein is CASSKTTGTAYEQYF. The CDR3 DNA follows: TGTGCCAGCAGTAAAACGACAGGGACCGCCTACGAGCAGTACTTC.